This T cell receptor beta chain comes out of a study of radiotherapy plus CTLA-4 blockade in lung cancer. Study outcomes and limitations: Per reports, early blood T cell clone dynamics, plus interferon-beta, forecast response most strongly. Clones derived from tumor TCRs expanded in blood after radiotherapy plus ipilimumab.

TCRdb keeps only in-frame clones here, not all; method: immunoSEQ multiplex PCR. The table lists 35,000 to 45,000 clones, less than 75% of them singletons, with 20% to 30% in the top ten. The CDR3 is 13 residues long. Trimming stripped 4 bases from V and 5 bases from J, with 11 bases between. CDR1 is SGHAT and CDR2 is FQNNGV in the germline V gene. Receiving focal radiation plus CTLA-4 blockade with ipilimumab were patients who had chemo-refractory metastatic non-small-cell lung cancer. Points on this clone: The target antigen is unknown.

The receptor was derived from a human donor with non-small cell lung cancer who had a partial response to radiotherapy plus ipilimumab. The V and J genes are TRBV11-2 and TRBJ1-1, with a weak D call TRBD1 (5 bases). Sequenced material: peripheral blood, taken from a patient treated with radiotherapy plus ipilimumab. In DNA, the CDR3 is TGTGCCAGCAGCTATCAGGGTAGGACTGAAGCTTTCTTT. Residues: CASSYQGRTEAFF.